This T cell receptor (beta chain) came from a study of shared clonotypes between healthy human individuals. Sequenced by immunoSEQ multiplex PCR; TCRdb stores in-frame clones only, minus some. The sample records 1,400,000 or so clones, 98% to 99% being singletons. The CDR3 runs to 15 residues. The V end was cut by 5 bases, the J end by 2 bases, with 15 bases between. CDR1 is LNHDA, CDR2 SQIVND, per germline (reference sequence). Sequenced input: naive CD4+ T cells sorted from blood. Indicated subset: CD45RA+ positively selected. The receptor comes from a man aged 30 to 45 in good health. The chain carries TRBV19 and TRBJ1-2, with a weak D call TRBD1 (5 bases). CDR3 sequence: CASSVRDGGNYGYTF. The DNA of the CDR3 is TGTGCCAGTAGTGTCCGGGACGGAGGAAACTATGGCTACACCTTC.